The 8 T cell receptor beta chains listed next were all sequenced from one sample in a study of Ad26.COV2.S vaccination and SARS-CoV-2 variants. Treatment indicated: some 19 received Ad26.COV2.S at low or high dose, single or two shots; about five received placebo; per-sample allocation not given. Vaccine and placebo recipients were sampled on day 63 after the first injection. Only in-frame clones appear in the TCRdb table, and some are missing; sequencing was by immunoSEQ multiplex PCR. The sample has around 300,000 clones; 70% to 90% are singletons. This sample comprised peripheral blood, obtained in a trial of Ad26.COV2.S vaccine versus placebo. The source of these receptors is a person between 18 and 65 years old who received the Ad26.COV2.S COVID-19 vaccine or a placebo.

The CDR3 coding sequence is TGTGCCATCAGTCGGGACAGGGGTCAAATGAACACTGAAGCTTTCTTT. Its translation is CAISRDRGQMNTEAFF. This chain connects TRBV10-3 to TRBJ1-1, with 10 bases that match TRBD1. CDR3 length: 16 residues. V shed 5 bases, J shed 0 bases, and the junction held 6 bases outside the gene matches. The germline CDR1 and CDR2 sequences are ENHRY and SYGVKD.

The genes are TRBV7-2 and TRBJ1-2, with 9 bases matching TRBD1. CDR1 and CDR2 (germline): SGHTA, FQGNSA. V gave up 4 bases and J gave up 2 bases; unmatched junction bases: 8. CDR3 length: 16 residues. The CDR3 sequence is CASSSMTGGRNYGYTF. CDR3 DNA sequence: TGTGCCAGCAGCTCTATGACAGGGGGGAGGAACTATGGCTACACCTTC.

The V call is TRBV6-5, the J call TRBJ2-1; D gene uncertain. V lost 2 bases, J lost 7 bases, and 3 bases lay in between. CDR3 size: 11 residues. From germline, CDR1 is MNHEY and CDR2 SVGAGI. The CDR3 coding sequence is TGTGCCAGCAGTTACGGGAATGAGCAGTTCTTC. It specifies CASSYGNEQFF.

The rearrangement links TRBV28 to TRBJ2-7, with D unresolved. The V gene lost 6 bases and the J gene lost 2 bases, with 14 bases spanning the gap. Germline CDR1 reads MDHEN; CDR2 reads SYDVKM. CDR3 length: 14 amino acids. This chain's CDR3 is CASSNRLNTYEQYF. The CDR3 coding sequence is TGTGCCAGCAGCAACCGCCTTAATACCTACGAGCAGTACTTC.

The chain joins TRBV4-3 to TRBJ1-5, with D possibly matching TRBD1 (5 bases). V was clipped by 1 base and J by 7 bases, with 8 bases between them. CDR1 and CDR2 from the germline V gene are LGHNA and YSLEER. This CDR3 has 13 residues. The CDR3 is CASSQAEGQPQHF. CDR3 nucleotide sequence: TGCGCCAGCAGCCAAGCCGAGGGGCAGCCCCAGCATTTT.

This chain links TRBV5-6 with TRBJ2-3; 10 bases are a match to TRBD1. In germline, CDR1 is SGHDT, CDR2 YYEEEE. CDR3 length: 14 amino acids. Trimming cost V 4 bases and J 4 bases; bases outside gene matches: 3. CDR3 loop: CASSPGQGADTQYF. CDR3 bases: TGTGCCAGCAGCCCAGGACAGGGGGCAGATACGCAGTATTTT.

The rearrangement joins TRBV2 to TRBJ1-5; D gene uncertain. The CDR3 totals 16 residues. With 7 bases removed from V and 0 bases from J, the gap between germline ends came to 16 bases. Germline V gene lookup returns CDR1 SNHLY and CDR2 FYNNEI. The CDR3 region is CASTAPNGDSNQPQHF. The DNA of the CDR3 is TGTGCCAGCACCGCCCCTAACGGGGATAGCAATCAGCCCCAGCATTTT.

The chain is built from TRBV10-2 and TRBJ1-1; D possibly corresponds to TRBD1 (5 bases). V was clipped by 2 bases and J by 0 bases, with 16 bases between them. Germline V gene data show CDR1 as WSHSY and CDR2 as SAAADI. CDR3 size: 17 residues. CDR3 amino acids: CASSETGYHRMNTEAFF. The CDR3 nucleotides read TGCGCCAGCAGTGAGACAGGATACCACCGCATGAACACTGAAGCTTTCTTT.